The clone carrying this T cell receptor beta chain was seen at least ten times. The antigen is not known. The sample comes from a study of naive and memory T cell subsets. General study points: Possibly reflecting memory cells re-expressing CD45RA, a few larger clonotypes occurred in naive repertoires, especially CD8.

The V and J ends lost 0 bases and 3 bases respectively, with 4 bases between them. The germline V gene has CDR1 SGDLS and CDR2 YYNGEE. The CDR3 is 13 residues long. The beta constant-region primer was an equimolar mix of two oligonucleotides covering TRBC1 and TRBC2. Nested alpha and beta constant-region primers with the SP2 primer drove four PCR rounds on ligated cDNA. In TCRdb, the UMI-ligation and nested PCR reads were re-called with MiXCR into one record per CDR3 protein. This table has roughly 97,000 distinct CDR3 sequences, 13% to 15% appearing once. The sample comprised naive CD8+ T cells from blood. The clonotype comes from a human donor in good health. The genes are TRBV9 and TRBJ2-1; D gene uncertain. CDR3 region: CASSVDDYNEQFF. The CDR3 nucleotides read TGTGCCAGCAGCGTAGACGACTACAATGAGCAGTTCTTC.